These 28 T cell receptor beta chains originate from one sample sequenced in a study of CD8+ T cells in alopecia areata. RNA was isolated and reverse transcribed to cDNA, the sequencing template. Sequenced by immunoSEQ multiplex PCR; TCRdb stores in-frame clones only, minus some. The sample lists about 120,000 clones, about 46% occurring once. The source was CD8+ T cells sorted from blood, collected at week 0. The receptor set was obtained from a human donor with alopecia areata.

The chain links TRBV5-6 to TRBJ2-2, with D possibly being TRBD1 (6 bases). CDR1 and CDR2 (germline): SGHDT, YYEEEE. The V and J ends lost 0 bases and 4 bases respectively, with 13 bases between them. The CDR3 spans 16 residues. Here the CDR3 DNA reads TGTGCCAGCAGCTTGGAGGTCCAGGGGCCCACCGGGGAGCTGTTTTTT. Translating gives CASSLEVQGPTGELFF.

V and J are TRBV4-1 and TRBJ1-1; 9 bases are a match to TRBD1. The trim removed 3 bases at V and 8 bases at J, leaving 7 bases unmatched. Germline values: CDR1 MGHRA, CDR2 YSYEKL. The length of the CDR3 is 14 residues. The chain's CDR3 is CASSHRDRVGEAFF. Here the CDR3 DNA reads TGCGCCAGCAGCCATAGGGACAGGGTGGGAGAAGCTTTCTTT.

This clone was observed a handful of times. The chain carries TRBV29-1 and TRBJ2-2; D is undetermined. The CDR3 totals 11 residues. Trimming took off 4 bases at V and 4 bases at J, with 4 bases between the two ends. Germline-derived CDR1 and CDR2 are SQVTM and ANQGSEA. For the CDR3, the DNA is TGCAGCGTTGGCCTCACCGGGGAGCTGTTTTTT. Translation gives CSVGLTGELFF.

The DNA of the CDR3 is TGTGCCAGCAGTGAAATCAGCACCGGGGAGCTGTTTTTT. Protein product: CASSEISTGELFF. V gene TRBV6-4 combines with J gene TRBJ2-2, with D unclear. Germline-derived CDR1 and CDR2 are MRHNA and SNTAGT. V was pared by 3 bases and J by 4 bases, with 6 bases between. This CDR3 has 13 residues.

This clone was seen only a few times. The J gene is TRBJ2-4, the V gene TRBV4-2, with D tentatively TRBD2 (5 bases). CDR3 length equals 16 residues. V gave up 0 bases and J gave up 0 bases, with 9 bases separating them. The germline V gene has CDR1 LGHNA and CDR2 YNFKEQ. CDR3 amino acids: CASSQDGEIAKNIQYF. The CDR3 nucleotides read TGTGCCAGCAGCCAAGACGGGGAAATAGCCAAAAACATTCAGTACTTC.

The chain has TRBV4-3 and TRBJ2-7; no clear D. This CDR3 region has 15 residues. Germline values: CDR1 LGHNA, CDR2 YSLEER. V dropped 0 bases and J dropped 3 bases, with 12 bases sitting between them. In nucleotides, the CDR3 is TGCGCCAGCAGCCAAGACGGCAACAGCGACTACGAGCAGTACTTC. Translation: CASSQDGNSDYEQYF.

Only one count was recorded for this clone. This chain uses TRBV5-1 with TRBJ1-6, with D unresolved. This CDR3 region has 12 residues. The germline V gene has CDR1 SGHRS and CDR2 YFSETQ. V was cut by 2 bases and J by 7 bases, with 4 bases left in between. The CDR3 loop is CASSFLNSPLHF. For the CDR3, the DNA is TGCGCCAGCAGCTTCCTGAATTCACCCCTCCACTTT.

The chain is built from TRBV7-9 and TRBJ1-5; TRBD1 agrees at 9 bases. With V trimmed by 4 bases and J by 3 bases, 10 bases remained unmatched. The CDR3 has 17 amino acids. CDR1 and CDR2 from the germline V gene are SEHNR and FQNEAQ (reference sequence). The CDR3 here is CASSSTGGAGFNQPQHF. The DNA of the CDR3 is TGTGCCAGCAGCTCTACAGGGGGCGCCGGATTCAATCAGCCCCAGCATTTT.

The chain joins TRBV7-9 to TRBJ2-5, with D unresolved. With 0 bases removed from V and 6 bases from J, the gap between germline ends came to 14 bases. This CDR3 comprises 15 residues. Germline assignment: CDR1 SEHNR and CDR2 FQNEAQ (reference sequence). DNA of the CDR3: TGTGCCAGCAGCTTAGCCCCATTTTATGCGAAGACCCAGTACTTC. This encodes CASSLAPFYAKTQYF.

V is TRBV7-9 and J is TRBJ2-7; D is ambiguous. Germline V lookup: CDR1 SEHNR, CDR2 FQNEAQ (reference sequence). This CDR3 is built from 15 residues. The V gene lost 11 bases and the J gene lost 3 bases, with 23 bases spanning the gap. In DNA, the CDR3 is TGTGCCGGCCGGGCCAAACCAAGAATATTCTACGAGCAGTACTTC. It is translated as CAGRAKPRIFYEQYF.

The rearrangement joins TRBV30 to TRBJ1-2; 7 bases align to TRBD1. Per germline, CDR1 GTSNPN and CDR2 SVGIG (reference sequence). With 3 bases clipped from V and 8 bases from J, the junction kept 9 bases outside the gene matches. The CDR3 runs to 13 residues. The CDR3: CAWRRDRAGGYTF. CDR3 bases: TGTGCCTGGAGGCGTGACAGGGCGGGAGGCTACACCTTC. Together with reference TRBV30 and TRBJ1-2, the CDR3 gives the full variable domain: SQTIHQWPATLVQPVGSPLSLECTVEGTSNPNLYWYRQAAGRGLQLLFYSVGIGQISSEVPQNLSASRPQDRQFILSSKKLLLSDSGFYLCAWRRDRAGGYTFGSGTRLTVV.

This chain links TRBV29-1 with TRBJ1-2, with TRBD1 matching over 7 bases. Germline V CDR1 and CDR2: SQVTM, ANQGSEA. V was pared by 6 bases and J by 4 bases, with 8 bases of the junction left unmatched. The CDR3 length is 13 residues. In DNA, the CDR3 is TGCAGCGTCTCGACAGGGAAAGTCTATGGCTACACCTTC. This encodes CSVSTGKVYGYTF.

The gene calls are TRBV13 and TRBJ2-6; D perhaps matches TRBD2 (6 bases). The CDR3 has 17 residues. Per germline, CDR1 PRHDT and CDR2 FYEKMQ (reference sequence). Deletions cut 3 bases from V and 0 bases from J, with 12 bases between. The CDR3 loop reads CASSLGLTSSGANVLTF. For the CDR3, the DNA is TGTGCCAGCAGCTTGGGACTTACAAGCTCTGGGGCCAACGTCCTGACTTTC.

A word on this clone: Within the sample, other DNA sequences also encode this same CDR3. This chain uses TRBV27 with TRBJ2-1, with D unresolved. Germline V lookup: CDR1 MNHEY, CDR2 SMNVEV (reference sequence). The ends were cut back, 0 bases at V and 1 base at J, with 4 bases in the middle. The CDR3 covers 14 residues. DNA of the CDR3: TGTGCCAGCAGTTTATCAGGGTCCTACAATGAGCAGTTCTTC. Its protein is CASSLSGSYNEQFF.

The count of this clone is one. The chain employs TRBV6-1 and TRBJ1-2, with a weak D call TRBD1 (5 bases). The CDR3 has 16 residues. V lost 3 bases and J lost 6, with 20 bases in between. Germline assignment: CDR1 MNHNS and CDR2 SASEGT. The CDR3, as DNA: TGTGCCAGCAGTGAGGAGGGCGACGGCCTGGGGGATGGCTACACCTTC. This encodes CASSEEGDGLGDGYTF.

The chain links TRBV30 to TRBJ2-3; D may be TRBD2 (6 bases). The CDR3 spans 14 residues. Germline-derived CDR1 and CDR2 are GTSNPN and SVGIG (reference sequence). Deletions cut 2 bases from V and 1 base from J, with 10 bases between. The CDR3 region has the DNA TGTGCCTGGAGTTCCCAGCGGGGCACAGATACGCAGTATTTT. Translation: CAWSSQRGTDTQYF.

This rearrangement joins TRBV5-6 to TRBJ2-4; D is unresolved. Germline CDR1 and CDR2: SGHDT and YYEEEE. V gave up 3 bases and J gave up 5 bases, with 12 bases separating them. The CDR3 sequence is 14 residues long. The CDR3 bases are TGTGCCAGCAGCTCTTCATATCTTGAAAACATTCAGTACTTC. Its protein is CASSSSYLENIQYF.

In regard to this clone: This sample also contains other DNA sequences that code for the same CDR3. The chain uses TRBV9 and TRBJ1-2; D unclear. This CDR3 has 11 amino acids. Germline loops: CDR1 SGDLS, CDR2 YYNGEE. Trimming pared 0 bases from V and 4 bases from J, leaving 1 base between. The CDR3 sequence: CASSVGYGYTF. For the CDR3, the DNA is TGTGCCAGCAGCGTAGGCTATGGCTACACCTTC.

In this sample, this clone turned up a few times. The chain employs TRBV7-2 and TRBJ2-7, with TRBD1 matching over 9 bases. The trim removed 6 bases at V and 5 bases at J, leaving 14 bases unmatched. The germline V gene has CDR1 SGHTA and CDR2 FQGNSA. The CDR3 sequence is 16 residues long. The CDR3 DNA is TGTGCCAGCAGGCCATCTCCCGGGACAGGGATCAACGAGCAGTACTTC. It encodes CASRPSPGTGINEQYF.

The chain has TRBV6-5 and TRBJ2-5; 10 bases agree with TRBD1. Trimming cost V 3 bases and J 4 bases; bases outside gene matches: 5. The germline CDR1 and CDR2 sequences are MNHEY and SVGAGI. The CDR3 extends over 15 amino acids. For the CDR3, the DNA is TGTGCCAGCAGTTATGACGGGACAGGGGTAGAGACCCAGTACTTC. Translated: CASSYDGTGVETQYF.

J is TRBJ2-5 and V is TRBV25-1; D gene unclear. The germline CDR1 and CDR2 sequences are MGHDK and SYGVNS. The CDR3 has 13 amino acids. Deletions cut 3 bases from V and 2 bases from J, with 7 bases between. As DNA, the CDR3 is TGTGCCAGCAGTGAGACATATCAAGAGACCCAGTACTTC. It yields the protein CASSETYQETQYF. The full variable domain, its missing parts supplied by reference TRBV25-1 and TRBJ2-5, is EADIYQTPRYLVIGTGKKITLECSQTMGHDKMYWYQQDPGMELHLIHYSYGVNSTEKGDLSSESTVSRIRTEHFPLTLESARPSHTSQYLCASSETYQETQYFGPGTRLLVL.

The chain is built from TRBV4-3 and TRBJ2-7; 10 bases line up with TRBD1. This CDR3 is 15 amino acids long. Unmatched junction bases numbered 1, after V lost 1 base and J lost 1 base. Germline V gives CDR1 LGHNA, CDR2 YSLEER. CDR3 coding DNA: TGCGCCAGCAGCCAAGGGACAGGGGGTTCCTACGAGCAGTACTTC. Its protein product is CASSQGTGGSYEQYF.

This rearrangement joins TRBV27 to TRBJ2-7; D uncertain. The germline V gene has CDR1 MNHEY and CDR2 SMNVEV (reference sequence). The CDR3 is made up of 13 amino acids. Trimming removed 6 bases from V and 2 bases from J, with 11 bases in between. CDR3 bases: TGTGCCAGCAGGGGCGGAACCCCCTACGAGCAGTACTTC. Its translation is CASRGGTPYEQYF.

This clone was picked up a small number of times. The V call is TRBV30, the J call TRBJ2-3, with 7 positions matching TRBD1. V shed 2 bases and J 7 bases; nucleotides not matched to a gene: 6. Germline V gene sequence: CDR1 GTSNPN, CDR2 SVGIG (reference sequence). The CDR3 is made up of 13 amino acids. The CDR3: CAWSKDRAHTQYF. The CDR3 coding sequence is TGTGCCTGGAGTAAAGACAGGGCTCATACGCAGTATTTT.

This clone was seen many times. J is TRBJ2-2 and V is TRBV7-9; the D is unclear. The V gene's germline CDR1 is SEHNR and CDR2 FQNEAQ (reference sequence). This CDR3 has 14 amino acids. Trimming stripped 2 bases from V and 6 bases from J, with 10 bases between. The CDR3 coding sequence is TGTGCCAGCAGCTTACGGGCGAGCGCCGGGGAGCTGTTTTTT. This codes for CASSLRASAGELFF.

The rearrangement links TRBV9 to TRBJ2-7, with 7 positions matching TRBD1. Germline lookup yields CDR1 SGDLS and CDR2 YYNGEE. The CDR3 loop spans 13 amino acids. J lost 3 bases, V lost 7 bases, and 7 bases had no gene match. CDR3 bases: TGTGCCAGCGGAGGTGGACAGGTCTACGAGCAGTACTTC. It encodes CASGGGQVYEQYF. Complete variable domain (other parts from reference TRBV9 and TRBJ2-7): DSGVTQTPKHLITATGQRVTLRCSPRSGDLSVYWYQQSLDQGLQFLIQYYNGEERAKGNILERFSAQQFPDLHSELNLSSLELGDSALYFCASGGGQVYEQYFGPGTRLTVT.

The CDR3 bases are TGTGCCAGTAGTATAGATCGAGGTGTTGGCAATCAGCCCCAGCATTTT. Its protein is CASSIDRGVGNQPQHF. The chain joins TRBV19 to TRBJ1-5; D not resolved. This CDR3 is 16 amino acids long. The germline V gene has CDR1 LNHDA and CDR2 SQIVND (reference sequence). The ends were cut back, 0 bases at V and 2 bases at J, with 11 bases in the middle.

V gene TRBV13 combines with J gene TRBJ2-5, with 9 nucleotides matching TRBD1. Germline CDR1 and CDR2: PRHDT and FYEKMQ (reference sequence). V was clipped by 5 bases and J by 4 bases; unmatched bases: 8. This CDR3 spans 15 amino acids. The CDR3 sequence: CASSAGTGSRETQYF. The DNA of the CDR3 is TGTGCCAGCAGCGCCGGGACAGGGAGCCGAGAGACCCAGTACTTC.